This T cell receptor beta chain stems from a study of neurological immune-mediated disorders. CDR3 length: 14 amino acids. The germline V and J ends were trimmed by 0 bases and 0 bases, with 6 bases remaining between them. Germline V gene data show CDR1 as SGHRS and CDR2 as YFSETQ. This clonotype came up many times. MiXCR was run by TCRdb on the 5' RACE reads, yielding one entry per CDR3 protein. The sample lists about 48,000 distinct CDR3 sequences, about 25% occurring once. The TCR sequence derives from a woman aged 65 to 85 in good health. The chain has TRBV5-1 and TRBJ2-5; D is perhaps TRBD2 (6 bases). Material for sequencing was PBMCs. The CDR3 DNA reads as TGCGCCAGCAGCTTGGCGGGGGACCAAGAGACCCAGTACTTC. This translates into CASSLAGDQETQYF.